These 16 T cell receptor beta chains came from one sample sequenced in a study of blood T cell repertoires in COVID-19. The repertoire was sequenced with immunoSEQ multiplex PCR; TCRdb's copy has only in-frame clones and lacks some. In the table there are about 200,000 clones, approximately 80% of which are singletons. The sequenced sample was peripheral blood. The receptor source for this set is a woman older than 75 with COVID-19, enrolled during active disease.

The chain employs TRBV6-5 and TRBJ1-4; TRBD1 is a possible D gene (5 bases). Trimming removed 10 bases at V and 7 bases at J, with 16 bases between. The CDR3 has 13 residues. The germline V gene has CDR1 MNHEY and CDR2 SVGAGI. CDR3 in amino acids: CATLGEGVEKLFF. In nucleotides, the CDR3 is TGTGCCACCTTGGGGGAGGGTGTTGAAAAACTGTTTTTT.

The chain combines TRBV2 with TRBJ1-1, with 7 bases matching TRBD1. The germline V gene has CDR1 SNHLY and CDR2 FYNNEI. With V trimmed by 4 bases and J by 5 bases, 16 bases remained unmatched. The CDR3 consists of 17 residues. In nucleotides, the CDR3 is TGTGCCAGCAGTGGTAGAGGGGGCGCTAGGCGAGGAACTGAAGCTTTCTTT. The encoded protein is CASSGRGGARRGTEAFF.

The genes are TRBV12-3 or TRBV12-4 and TRBJ1-1; D is possibly TRBD1 (5 bases). V shed 6 bases and J shed 5 bases, with 10 bases lying between them. The CDR3 length is 12 residues. This chain's CDR3 is CASRRGGTEAFF. The DNA for the CDR3 is TGTGCCAGCAGGCGGGGGGGGACTGAAGCTTTCTTT.

The CDR3 is CASRPGGGSPTFYGYTF. The DNA for the CDR3 is TGTGCCAGTAGACCAGGGGGAGGATCGCCCACCTTCTATGGCTACACCTTC. V is TRBV19 and J is TRBJ1-2; TRBD1 aligns across 7 bases. Trimming at V came to 6 bases and at J to 4 bases, leaving 17 bases not matched to a gene. The CDR3 length is 17 residues. From germline, CDR1 is LNHDA and CDR2 SQIVND (reference sequence).

This clone was counted a few times. The J gene is TRBJ2-3, the V gene TRBV6-6, with 9 bases matching TRBD2. V lost 4 bases and J lost 5; bases outside the gene matches: 10. The CDR3 length is 16 residues. Looked up from germline, CDR1 is MNHNY and CDR2 is SVGAGI (reference sequence). CDR3 in amino acids: CASSSISGRPGDTQYF. The DNA of the CDR3 is TGTGCCAGCAGTTCGATCAGCGGGAGGCCGGGAGATACGCAGTATTTT.

This rearrangement joins TRBV9 to TRBJ2-3, with a possible D match to TRBD2 (6 bases). The CDR3 is 12 amino acids. V was pared by 6 bases and J by 4 bases, with 9 bases between. Germline CDR1 is SGDLS and CDR2 is YYNGEE. The CDR3 reads CASNTSPDTQYF. The CDR3 DNA follows: TGTGCCAGCAACACTAGCCCAGATACGCAGTATTTT.

This sequence joins TRBV7-9 and TRBJ1-2; TRBD1 aligns across 10 bases. CDR3 length equals 17 residues. The V segment lost 0 bases and the J segment 2 bases; nucleotides outside the gene matches: 6. The germline gives CDR1 SEHNR, CDR2 FQNEAQ (reference sequence). This CDR3 is CASSLAVGTGENYGYTF. The DNA for the CDR3 is TGTGCCAGCAGCTTAGCGGTCGGGACAGGGGAAAACTATGGCTACACCTTC.

This chain links TRBV28 with TRBJ1-2; D is perhaps TRBD1 (6 bases). With 11 bases removed from V and 5 bases from J, the gap between germline ends came to 21 bases. Germline CDR1 MDHEN, CDR2 SYDVKM. This CDR3 contains 14 residues. CDR3 DNA: TGTGCCGCCGGGGAGGGGGGCGCTTGGTATGGCTACACCTTC. Its translation: CAAGEGGAWYGYTF.

The chain combines TRBV2 with TRBJ2-1; 11 nucleotides align to TRBD1. Germline V CDR1 and CDR2: SNHLY, FYNNEI. The ends lost 7 bases at V and 10 bases at J; junction bases unmatched: 18. The CDR3 runs 17 residues. In nucleotides, the CDR3 is TGTGCCAGCACCCCTCTTGAGGAGGACAGGGGGCGGGGAGAGCAGTTCTTC. Translating it yields CASTPLEEDRGRGEQFF. Variable domain in full (rest from reference TRBV2 and TRBJ2-1): EPEVTQTPSHQVTQMGQEVILRCVPISNHLYFYWYRQILGQKVEFLVSFYNNEISEKSEIFDDQFSVERPDGSNFTLKIRSTKLEDSAMYFCASTPLEEDRGRGEQFFGPGTRLTVL.

J is TRBJ2-3 and V is TRBV9; TRBD2 matches at 7 bases. Germline CDR1 is SGDLS and CDR2 is YYNGEE. This CDR3 comprises 17 residues. V lost 3 bases and J lost 1; bases outside the gene matches: 11. CDR3 in DNA: TGTGCCAGCAGCGCTGGCGGACTAGGCGGCCGCACAGATACGCAGTATTTT. This gives the protein CASSAGGLGGRTDTQYF.

The CDR3 DNA follows: TGCGCCAGCAGCTTAACCAGTTCGGGCCTAGCCTATGGCTACACCTTC. Residues: CASSLTSSGLAYGYTF. The rearrangement links TRBV5-1 to TRBJ1-2; D not certain. Germline values: CDR1 SGHRS, CDR2 YFSETQ. This CDR3 comprises 16 residues. Trimming pared 2 bases from V and 4 bases from J, leaving 18 bases between. The full variable domain, completed using reference TRBV5-1 and TRBJ1-2, is KAGVTQTPRYLIKTRGQQVTLSCSPISGHRSVSWYQQTPGQGLQFLFEYFSETQRNKGNFPGRFSGRQFSNSRSEMNVSTLELGDSALYLCASSLTSSGLAYGYTFGSGTRLTVV.

The chain joins TRBV25-1 to TRBJ2-6; maybe TRBD1 (5 bases). The CDR3 runs to 16 residues. Germline assignment: CDR1 MGHDK and CDR2 SYGVNS. Trimming left V 6 bases short and J 0 bases short, with 12 bases between. The CDR3 region is CASSTSGNSGANVLTF. The CDR3 region has the DNA TGTGCCAGCAGCACCTCAGGGAACTCTGGGGCCAACGTCCTGACTTTC.

This clone appeared a single time. As DNA, the CDR3 is TGTGCCAGCAGTCCCGGGACTAGCGGGATTCATGAGCAGTTCTTC. It codes for CASSPGTSGIHEQFF. The genes are TRBV2 and TRBJ2-1; TRBD2 aligns across 13 bases. The CDR3 has 15 amino acids. Germline CDR1 reads SNHLY; CDR2 reads FYNNEI. V shed 5 bases, J shed 8 bases, and the junction held 6 bases outside the gene matches.

This clone was detected only a few times. The J gene is TRBJ2-7, the V gene TRBV7-9, with a tentative D call TRBD1 (6 bases). Per the germline V gene, CDR1 is SEHNR and CDR2 is FQNEAQ (reference sequence). Trimming took 8 bases from V and 6 from J, leaving 14 bases between them. The CDR3 consists of 12 residues. In DNA, the CDR3 is TGTGCCAGCCTTCAGGGGATTGGCGAGCAGTACTTC. Protein product: CASLQGIGEQYF.

V is TRBV20-1 and J is TRBJ2-7, with 9 bases fitting TRBD1. The CDR3 has 14 residues. V shed 3 bases, J shed 4 bases, and the junction held 7 bases outside the gene matches. Germline CDR1 DFQATT, CDR2 SNEGSKA (reference sequence). CDR3 coding DNA: TGCAGTGCTAGTCCGACAGGGGGTCGGTACGAGCAGTACTTC. Residues: CSASPTGGRYEQYF.

This chain uses TRBV5-3 with TRBJ1-1; tentatively, D is TRBD1 (5 bases). TRBV5-3 counts as an open reading frame of uncertain function. Trimming left V 2 bases short and J 4 bases short, with 9 bases between. CDR3 length equals 13 residues. CDR3 sequence reads: CARSFPGLTEAFF. The CDR3 DNA reads as TGTGCCAGAAGCTTCCCAGGGCTCACTGAAGCTTTCTTT.